A single sample is the source of the 30 T cell receptor beta chains below, sequenced in a study of T-cell reconstitution after alpha-beta-depleted transplantation in children. Using unique molecular identifiers, the investigators prepared the TCRbeta library. TCRdb recomputed calls from the PCR reads with MiXCR, one row per CDR3 protein. The sample lists about 540,000 distinct CDR3 sequences, about 17% seen once, with roughly 3.3% in the top ten. Sequenced here: PBMCs from the stem cell graft donor, sampled from the stem cell graft. The source is a human donor who donated a stem cell graft to a child with acute lymphoblastic leukemia.

This clonotype appeared a few times. The chain carries TRBV24-1 and TRBJ2-2; 9 bases are shared with TRBD1. Germline loops: CDR1 KGHDR, CDR2 SFDVKD. After removal of 2 bases from V and 5 bases from J, the junction contained 5 bases not matched to a gene. This CDR3 is built from 16 residues. CDR3 DNA sequence: TGTGCCACCAGTGATTCGGGACAGGGTCGGACCGGGGAGCTGTTTTTT. This codes for CATSDSGQGRTGELFF.

V gene TRBV7-2 combines with J gene TRBJ2-7; 10 nucleotides match TRBD2. Germline values: CDR1 SGHTA, CDR2 FQGNSA. This CDR3 comprises 16 residues. Unmatched junction bases numbered 9, after V lost 5 bases and J lost 2 bases. CDR3 coding DNA: TGTGCCAGCAGCCGTCCTACTAGCGGGGTTACCTACGAGCAGTACTTC. Its translation: CASSRPTSGVTYEQYF.

This sequence joins TRBV7-3 and TRBJ2-3; TRBD2 matches 11 bases. In germline, CDR1 is SGHTA, CDR2 FQGTGA. The CDR3 contains 15 residues. Trimming took 4 bases from V and 5 from J; bases not matched to a gene: 5. The CDR3 DNA follows: TGTGCCAGCAGCTCACTAGCGGGAGAATTAGATACGCAGTATTTT. Encoded protein: CASSSLAGELDTQYF.

CDR3 sequence (DNA): TGCAGTGCCCGCGGGACTAGCGGGAGGCCCTCTGCCTCCTACAATGAGCAGTTCTTC. Its protein product is CSARGTSGRPSASYNEQFF. The chain combines TRBV20-1 with TRBJ2-1; 15 bases map to TRBD2. Trimming took 6 bases from V and 0 from J; bases not matched to a gene: 12. This CDR3 is 19 amino acids long. CDR1 and CDR2 (germline): DFQATT, SNEGSKA (reference sequence).

The chain combines TRBV4-1 with TRBJ2-2, with TRBD2 identical over 7 bases. This CDR3 spans 16 amino acids. V lost 2 bases to trimming and J lost 4 bases; unmatched junction nucleotides: 7. The germline gives CDR1 MGHRA, CDR2 YSYEKL. CDR3 loop: CASSQLAGPSTGELFF. The CDR3 DNA follows: TGCGCCAGCAGCCAATTAGCGGGTCCTAGCACCGGGGAGCTGTTTTTT.

The chain recombines TRBV29-1 with TRBJ2-7; 7 bases line up with TRBD2. The CDR3 totals 14 residues. Germline loops: CDR1 SQVTM, CDR2 ANQGSEA. J gave up 1 base and V 1 base, and 4 bases lay outside the gene matches. The CDR3 loop is CSVEGQRGSYEQYF. The CDR3 DNA reads TGCAGCGTTGAAGGGCAGCGGGGATCCTACGAGCAGTACTTC.

This clonotype has just a few counts. The V call is TRBV7-2, the J call TRBJ2-3; D is ambiguous. Germline CDR1 SGHTA, CDR2 FQGNSA. The V gene lost 5 bases and the J gene lost 0 bases, with 9 bases spanning the gap. This CDR3 has 14 residues. The CDR3 region is CASSPRPSTDTQYF. The CDR3 bases are TGTGCCAGCAGCCCCCGCCCTAGCACAGATACGCAGTATTTT.

This clonotype was found a few times. V and J are TRBV18 and TRBJ2-1, with unresolved D. CDR1 is KGHSH, CDR2 LQKENI, per germline. Trimming shortened V by 2 bases and J by 6 bases, and 11 bases separated the two germline ends. The CDR3 is 14 amino acids. In DNA form, the CDR3 reads TGTGCCAGCTCACCAGAATGGGTTGGCAATGAGCAGTTCTTC. It translates to CASSPEWVGNEQFF.

The V call is TRBV29-1, the J call TRBJ1-1; D call uncertain. The CDR3 extends over 12 amino acids. In germline, CDR1 is SQVTM, CDR2 ANQGSEA. V lost 8 bases, J lost 1 base, and 11 bases lay in between. CDR3 sequence: CSSDPWNTEAFF. The CDR3 DNA reads TGCAGCTCGGACCCTTGGAACACTGAAGCTTTCTTT.

The chain couples TRBV4-1 to TRBJ1-1; no clear D. The CDR3 covers 16 residues. Germline CDR1 is MGHRA and CDR2 is YSYEKL. V was shortened by 2 bases and J by 5 bases, with 18 bases between the two germline ends. CDR3 sequence reads: CASSQLTIRGGTEAFF. The DNA for the CDR3 is TGCGCCAGCAGCCAATTGACGATTCGGGGAGGGACTGAAGCTTTCTTT.

V and J are TRBV20-1 and TRBJ2-2; 10 bases line up with TRBD2. V lost 2 bases to trimming and J lost 0 bases; unmatched junction nucleotides: 6. Germline CDR1 DFQATT, CDR2 SNEGSKA (reference sequence). The CDR3 runs to 17 residues. The CDR3 DNA sequence: TGCAGTGCTAGATCAGTAGCGGGAGGACCGAACACCGGGGAGCTGTTTTTT. Amino acids: CSARSVAGGPNTGELFF.

The chain links TRBV30 to TRBJ1-1; no clear D. V was cut by 0 bases and J by 4 bases, with 6 bases left in between. The CDR3 covers 12 residues. Germline loops: CDR1 GTSNPN, CDR2 SVGIG (reference sequence). CDR3 coding DNA: TGTGCCTGGAGTGTACGGTTCACTGAAGCTTTCTTT. This codes for CAWSVRFTEAFF.

This clonotype was seen a few times. This rearrangement joins TRBV12-3 or TRBV12-4 to TRBJ2-7, with no clear D. The V and J ends lost 0 bases and 3 bases respectively, with 9 bases between them. The CDR3 is 14 residues long. The CDR3, as DNA: TGTGCCAGCAGTTTAGCAGGAATCGACTACGAGCAGTACTTC. Protein: CASSLAGIDYEQYF.

The chain couples TRBV12-3 or TRBV12-4 to TRBJ1-3; D remains ambiguous. Trimming cost V 1 base and J 3 bases, with 13 bases left between them. CDR3 length: 16 residues. The CDR3 sequence: CASSLESGFFGNTIYF. The CDR3, as DNA: TGTGCCAGCAGTTTAGAGTCAGGATTCTTTGGAAACACCATATATTTT.

This clonotype was seen a handful of times. V usage is TRBV5-1 and J usage is TRBJ1-1; 8 bases align to TRBD1. Unmatched junction bases numbered 12, after V lost 4 bases and J lost 1 base. Germline loops: CDR1 SGHRS, CDR2 YFSETQ. CDR3 length: 17 residues. CDR3 DNA sequence: TGCGCCAGCAGCCCGGTAGGACAGGGCTGGTGGAACACTGAAGCTTTCTTT. Translation: CASSPVGQGWWNTEAFF.

The chain links TRBV27 to TRBJ1-1, with TRBD1 identical over 9 bases. The V and J ends lost 6 bases and 0 bases, in that order; junction bases with no gene match: 11. The CDR3 runs 17 residues. The germline V gene has CDR1 MNHEY and CDR2 SMNVEV (reference sequence). The DNA for the CDR3 is TGTGCCAGCAGAAACCCCGGGACAGGGCTCATGAACACTGAAGCTTTCTTT. This codes for CASRNPGTGLMNTEAFF.

This clonotype was seen only a few times. The chain is built from TRBV29-1 and TRBJ1-2, with D perhaps matching TRBD1 (6 bases). Germline CDR1 SQVTM, CDR2 ANQGSEA. Trimming shortened V by 2 bases and J by 3 bases, and 10 bases separated the two germline ends. The CDR3 sequence is 13 residues long. The CDR3 region has the DNA TGCAGCGTTGAATCAGGGGACGACTATGGCTACACCTTC. Protein product: CSVESGDDYGYTF.

The chain joins TRBV19 to TRBJ2-7; 7 bases line up with TRBD2. Germline V lookup: CDR1 LNHDA, CDR2 SQIVND (reference sequence). V lost 10 bases to trimming and J lost 2 bases; unmatched junction nucleotides: 8. The CDR3 loop spans 13 amino acids. In nucleotides, the CDR3 is TGTGCCATCTCTTCAGGACTAGCCTACGAGCAGTACTTC. This gives the protein CAISSGLAYEQYF.

The sample holds one count of this clonotype. V gene TRBV12-3 or TRBV12-4 combines with J gene TRBJ2-2; 7 bases fit TRBD2. V lost 6 bases and J lost 4; bases outside the gene matches: 11. The CDR3 contains 16 residues. As DNA, the CDR3 is TGTGCCAGCAGGCCCGATGGGGGGGTGAGCACCGGGGAGCTGTTTTTT. Amino acids: CASRPDGGVSTGELFF.

The chain joins TRBV9 to TRBJ2-1; D not certain. Germline V lookup: CDR1 SGDLS, CDR2 YYNGEE. V lost 3 bases, J lost 5 bases, and 12 bases lay in between. The CDR3 is made up of 14 amino acids. CDR3 in DNA: TGTGCCAGCAGCGCGGGTCCCCCCAACAATGAGCAGTTCTTC. Amino acid sequence: CASSAGPPNNEQFF.

The V gene is TRBV7-9, the J gene TRBJ2-2; no reliable D call. Germline lookup yields CDR1 SEHNR and CDR2 FQNEAQ (reference sequence). This CDR3 contains 13 residues. Trimming took 5 bases from V and 3 from J, leaving 7 bases between them. The chain's CDR3 is CASSPFDTGELFF. The CDR3 region has the DNA TGTGCCAGCAGCCCATTCGACACCGGGGAGCTGTTTTTT.

There are a few counts of this clonotype. The chain has TRBV27 and TRBJ2-7; TRBD2 agrees at 7 bases. Trimming at V came to 8 bases and at J to 5 bases, leaving 12 bases not matched to a gene. This CDR3 comprises 14 residues. In germline, CDR1 is MNHEY, CDR2 SMNVEV (reference sequence). The CDR3 sequence is CASGSGGSGDEQYF. DNA of the CDR3: TGTGCCAGCGGATCGGGCGGGAGTGGGGACGAGCAGTACTTC.

The V gene is TRBV12-3 or TRBV12-4, the J gene TRBJ1-5; D remains unclear. V lost 0 bases and J lost 1, with 19 bases in between. This CDR3 spans 19 amino acids. CDR3: CASSLARSGYGGSNQPQHF. CDR3 DNA sequence: TGTGCCAGCAGTTTAGCCAGGTCGGGATACGGAGGAAGCAATCAGCCCCAGCATTTT.

V is TRBV7-9 and J is TRBJ1-2, with D unresolved. Germline lookup yields CDR1 SEHNR and CDR2 FQNEAQ (reference sequence). The CDR3 contains 16 residues. The ends were cut back, 3 bases at V and 5 bases at J, with 19 bases in the middle. The CDR3 DNA follows: TGTGCCAGCAGCTTCCCCCCTCTCACTCGGGGATATGGCTACACCTTC. Protein product: CASSFPPLTRGYGYTF.

J is TRBJ2-4 and V is TRBV20-1; D not resolved. CDR3 length: 13 amino acids. The ends were cut back, 5 bases at V and 0 bases at J, with 8 bases in the middle. Per germline, CDR1 DFQATT and CDR2 SNEGSKA (reference sequence). CDR3 in amino acids: CSAQHGAKNIQYF. The CDR3 DNA is TGCAGTGCTCAGCACGGAGCCAAAAACATTCAGTACTTC.

The V and J genes are TRBV5-1 and TRBJ1-3, with D unresolved. The CDR3 is 16 amino acids. CDR1 and CDR2 from the germline V gene are SGHRS and YFSETQ. The germline V and J ends were trimmed by 2 bases and 0 bases, with 12 bases remaining between them. The CDR3 here is CASSFDGFPSGNTIYF. The CDR3 nucleotides are TGCGCCAGCAGCTTTGATGGTTTTCCCTCTGGAAACACCATATATTTT.

There are a few counts of this clonotype. The V call is TRBV12-3 or TRBV12-4, the J call TRBJ1-1; no reliable D call. CDR3 size: 13 residues. V was shortened by 5 bases and J by 0 bases, with 7 bases between the two germline ends. The CDR3 reads CASSQALNTEAFF. The CDR3 DNA sequence: TGTGCCAGCAGTCAGGCCTTGAACACTGAAGCTTTCTTT.

This clonotype has only a few counts. V gene TRBV5-1 combines with J gene TRBJ2-7; 8 bases align to TRBD2. The V gene's germline CDR1 is SGHRS and CDR2 YFSETQ. After removal of 6 bases from V and 1 base from J, the junction contained 3 bases not matched to a gene. This CDR3 has 13 amino acids. For the CDR3, the DNA is TGCGCCAGCAAACCTAGCGGGTCCTACGAGCAGTACTTC. It is translated as CASKPSGSYEQYF.

The chain has TRBV5-6 and TRBJ2-1, with TRBD2 as a possible D gene (6 bases). The germline V gene has CDR1 SGHDT and CDR2 YYEEEE. The CDR3 has 16 amino acids. V was cut by 4 bases and J by 4 bases, with 18 bases left in between. The CDR3 DNA is TGTGCCAGCAGCCCGAGTGGGATGGAGGGATACAATGAGCAGTTCTTC. This sequence encodes CASSPSGMEGYNEQFF. Drawing the rest from reference TRBV5-6 and TRBJ2-1, the complete variable domain is DAGVTQSPTHLIKTRGQQVTLRCSPKSGHDTVSWYQQALGQGPQFIFQYYEEEERQRGNFPDRFSGHQFPNYSSELNVNALLLGDSALYLCASSPSGMEGYNEQFFGPGTRLTVL.

This clonotype was detected many times. The chain couples TRBV15 to TRBJ2-3; no definite D call. V lost 1 base to trimming and J lost 2 bases, with 4 bases between them. From germline, CDR1 is LNHNV and CDR2 YYDKDF (reference sequence). This CDR3 region has 13 residues. DNA of the CDR3: TGTGCCACCAGCAGAGTCGCCACAGATACGCAGTATTTT. Encoded protein: CATSRVATDTQYF.